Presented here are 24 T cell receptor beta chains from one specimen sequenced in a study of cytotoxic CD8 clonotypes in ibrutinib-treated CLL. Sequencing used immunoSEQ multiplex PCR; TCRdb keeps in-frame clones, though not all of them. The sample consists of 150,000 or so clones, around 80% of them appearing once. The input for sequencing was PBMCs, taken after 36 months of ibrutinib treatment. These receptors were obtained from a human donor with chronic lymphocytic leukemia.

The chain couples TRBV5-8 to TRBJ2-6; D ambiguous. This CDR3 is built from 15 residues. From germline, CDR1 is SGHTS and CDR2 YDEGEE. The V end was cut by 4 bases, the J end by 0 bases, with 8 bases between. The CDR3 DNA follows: TGTGCCAGCAGCCCAATGGTCTCTGGGGCCAACGTCCTGACTTTC. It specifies CASSPMVSGANVLTF.

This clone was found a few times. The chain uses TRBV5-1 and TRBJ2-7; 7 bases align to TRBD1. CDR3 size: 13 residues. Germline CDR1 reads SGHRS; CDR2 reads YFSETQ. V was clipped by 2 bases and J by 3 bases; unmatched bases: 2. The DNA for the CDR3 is TGCGCCAGCAGCTTACAGGGGAACTACGAGCAGTACTTC. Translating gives CASSLQGNYEQYF.

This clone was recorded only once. The CDR3 is CASSSMGRNTIYF. The DNA of the CDR3 is TGTGCCAGCAGCTCTATGGGGCGAAACACCATATATTTT. The chain is built from TRBV7-9 and TRBJ1-3, with D perhaps matching TRBD1 (5 bases). The V gene lost 4 bases and the J gene lost 5 bases, with 9 bases spanning the gap. The germline gives CDR1 SEHNR, CDR2 FQNEAQ (reference sequence). This CDR3 has 13 residues.

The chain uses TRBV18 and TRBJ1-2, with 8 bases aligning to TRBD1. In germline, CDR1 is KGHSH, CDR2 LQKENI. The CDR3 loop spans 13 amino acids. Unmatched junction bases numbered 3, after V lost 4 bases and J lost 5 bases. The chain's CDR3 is CASSRDRLYGYTF. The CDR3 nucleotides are TGTGCCAGCTCACGGGACAGGCTTTATGGCTACACCTTC.

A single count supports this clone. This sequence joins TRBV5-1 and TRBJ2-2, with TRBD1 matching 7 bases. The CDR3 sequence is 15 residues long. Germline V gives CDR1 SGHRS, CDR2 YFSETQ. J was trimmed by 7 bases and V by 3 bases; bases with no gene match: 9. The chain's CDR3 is CASSWGTASGGELFF. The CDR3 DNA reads TGCGCCAGCAGCTGGGGGACAGCCAGTGGCGGGGAGCTGTTTTTT.

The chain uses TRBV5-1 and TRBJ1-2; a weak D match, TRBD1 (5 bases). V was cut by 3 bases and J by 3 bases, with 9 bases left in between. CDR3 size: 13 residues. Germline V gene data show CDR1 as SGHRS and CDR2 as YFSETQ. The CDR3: CASSSGRDYGYTF. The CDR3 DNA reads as TGCGCCAGCAGCTCGGGCAGGGACTATGGCTACACCTTC.

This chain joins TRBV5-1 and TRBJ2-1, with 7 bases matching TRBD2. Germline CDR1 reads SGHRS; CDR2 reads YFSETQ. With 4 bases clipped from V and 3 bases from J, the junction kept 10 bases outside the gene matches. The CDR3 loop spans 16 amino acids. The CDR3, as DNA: TGCGCCAGCAGCCTTTTAGAGAGCGGGAACTACAATGAGCAGTTCTTC. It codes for CASSLLESGNYNEQFF. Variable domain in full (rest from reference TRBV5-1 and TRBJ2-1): KAGVTQTPRYLIKTRGQQVTLSCSPISGHRSVSWYQQTPGQGLQFLFEYFSETQRNKGNFPGRFSGRQFSNSRSEMNVSTLELGDSALYLCASSLLESGNYNEQFFGPGTRLTVL.

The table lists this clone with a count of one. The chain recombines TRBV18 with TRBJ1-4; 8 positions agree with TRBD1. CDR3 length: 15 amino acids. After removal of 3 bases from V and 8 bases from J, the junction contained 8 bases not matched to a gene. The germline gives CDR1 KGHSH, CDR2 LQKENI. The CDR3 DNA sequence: TGTGCCAGCTCACCCCGCAGGGGGCCGGCCGAAAAACTGTTTTTT. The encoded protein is CASSPRRGPAEKLFF.

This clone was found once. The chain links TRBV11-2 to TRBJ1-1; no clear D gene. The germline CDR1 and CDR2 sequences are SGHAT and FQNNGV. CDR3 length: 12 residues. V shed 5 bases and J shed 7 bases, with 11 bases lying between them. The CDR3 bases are TGTGCCAGCAGCGCCCAGTATAGTGAAGCTTTCTTT. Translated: CASSAQYSEAFF.

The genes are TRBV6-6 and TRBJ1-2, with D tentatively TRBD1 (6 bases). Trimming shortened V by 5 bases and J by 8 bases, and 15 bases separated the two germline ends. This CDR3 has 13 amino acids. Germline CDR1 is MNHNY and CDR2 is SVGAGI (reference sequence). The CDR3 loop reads CASSPTGGEGYTF. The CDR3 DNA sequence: TGTGCCAGCAGTCCGACAGGAGGGGAGGGCTACACCTTC.

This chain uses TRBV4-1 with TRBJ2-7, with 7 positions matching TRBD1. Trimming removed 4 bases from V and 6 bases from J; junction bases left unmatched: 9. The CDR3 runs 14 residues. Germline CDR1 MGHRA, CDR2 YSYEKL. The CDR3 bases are TGCGCCAGCAGCCCAGAGCCTACAGGGGTCGAGCAGTACTTC. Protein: CASSPEPTGVEQYF.

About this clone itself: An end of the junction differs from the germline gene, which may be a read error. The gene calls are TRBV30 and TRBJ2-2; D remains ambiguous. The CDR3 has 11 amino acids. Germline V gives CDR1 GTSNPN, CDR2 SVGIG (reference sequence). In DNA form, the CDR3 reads TGTGCCTCGAGGCCCACCAGGGAGCTGTTTTTT. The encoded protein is CASRPTRELFF.

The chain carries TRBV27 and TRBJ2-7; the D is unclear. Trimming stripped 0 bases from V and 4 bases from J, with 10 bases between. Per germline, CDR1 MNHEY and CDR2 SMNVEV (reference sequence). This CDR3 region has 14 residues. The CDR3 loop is CASSLSVGSYEQYF. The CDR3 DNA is TGTGCCAGCAGTTTATCGGTAGGCTCTTACGAGCAGTACTTC.

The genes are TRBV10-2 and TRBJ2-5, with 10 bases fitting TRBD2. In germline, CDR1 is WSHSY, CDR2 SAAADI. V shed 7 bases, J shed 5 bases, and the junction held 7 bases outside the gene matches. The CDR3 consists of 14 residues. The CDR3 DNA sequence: TGCGCCAGCACCAAGCTAGCGGGAGTGGAGACCCAGTACTTC. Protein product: CASTKLAGVETQYF.

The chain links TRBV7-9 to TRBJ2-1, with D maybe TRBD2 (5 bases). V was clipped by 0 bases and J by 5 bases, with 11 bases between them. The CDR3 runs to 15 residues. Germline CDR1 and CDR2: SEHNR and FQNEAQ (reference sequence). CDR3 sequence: CASSLAPSGDNEQFF. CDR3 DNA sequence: TGTGCCAGCAGCTTAGCACCGAGCGGAGACAATGAGCAGTTCTTC.

The CDR3 reads CASSYGGANQPQHF. CDR3 bases: TGTGCCAGCAGTTACGGGGGGGCCAATCAGCCCCAGCATTTT. The chain has TRBV6-5 and TRBJ1-5, with D tentatively TRBD1 (6 bases). CDR1 is MNHEY and CDR2 is SVGAGI in the germline V gene. Trimming took off 2 bases at V and 3 bases at J, with 8 bases between the two ends. The CDR3 runs 14 residues.

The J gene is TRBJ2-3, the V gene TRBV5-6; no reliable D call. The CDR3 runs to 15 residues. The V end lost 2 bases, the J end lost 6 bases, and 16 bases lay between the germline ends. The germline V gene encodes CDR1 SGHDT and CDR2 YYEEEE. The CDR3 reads CASSFGKGWGDTQYF. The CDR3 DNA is TGTGCCAGCAGCTTTGGTAAAGGGTGGGGTGATACGCAGTATTTT.

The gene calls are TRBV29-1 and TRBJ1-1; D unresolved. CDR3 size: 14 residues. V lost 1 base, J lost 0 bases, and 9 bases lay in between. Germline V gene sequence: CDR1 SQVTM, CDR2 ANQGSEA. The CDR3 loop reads CSVEGINLNTEAFF. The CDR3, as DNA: TGCAGCGTTGAAGGGATCAATTTGAACACTGAAGCTTTCTTT. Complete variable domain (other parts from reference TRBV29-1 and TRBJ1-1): SAVISQKPSRDICQRGTSLTIQCQVDSQVTMMFWYRQQPGQSLTLIATANQGSEATYESGFVIDKFPISRPNLTFSTLTVSNMSPEDSSIYLCSVEGINLNTEAFFGQGTRLTVV.

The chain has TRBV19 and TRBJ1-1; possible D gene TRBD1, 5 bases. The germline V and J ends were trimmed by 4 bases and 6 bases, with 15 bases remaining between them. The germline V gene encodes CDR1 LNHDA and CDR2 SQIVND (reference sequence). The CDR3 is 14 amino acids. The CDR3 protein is CASSTLQGTSEAFF. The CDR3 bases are TGTGCCAGTAGTACCCTCCAGGGTACTTCTGAAGCTTTCTTT.

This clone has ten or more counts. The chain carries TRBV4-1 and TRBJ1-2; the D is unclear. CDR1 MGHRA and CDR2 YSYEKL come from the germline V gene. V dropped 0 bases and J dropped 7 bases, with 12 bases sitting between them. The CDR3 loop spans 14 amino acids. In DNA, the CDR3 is TGCGCCAGCAGCCAAGACTTGAACAGTCCTGGCTACACCTTC. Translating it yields CASSQDLNSPGYTF.

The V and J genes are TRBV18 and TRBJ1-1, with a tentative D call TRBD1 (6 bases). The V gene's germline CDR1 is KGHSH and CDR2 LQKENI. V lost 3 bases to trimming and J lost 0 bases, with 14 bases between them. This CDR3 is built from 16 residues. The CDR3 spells CASSPRQVDLNTEAFF. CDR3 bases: TGTGCCAGCTCACCTCGACAGGTTGATTTGAACACTGAAGCTTTCTTT.

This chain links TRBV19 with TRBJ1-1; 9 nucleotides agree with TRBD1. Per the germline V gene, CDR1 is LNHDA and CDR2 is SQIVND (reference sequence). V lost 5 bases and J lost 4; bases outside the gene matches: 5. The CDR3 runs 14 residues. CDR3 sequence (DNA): TGTGCCAGTAGTCACAGGGGGCGAGGCACTGAAGCTTTCTTT. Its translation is CASSHRGRGTEAFF. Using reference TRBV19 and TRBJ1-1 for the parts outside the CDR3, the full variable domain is DGGITQSPKYLFRKEGQNVTLSCEQNLNHDAMYWYRQDPGQGLRLIYYSQIVNDFQKGDIAEGYSVSREKKESFPLTVTSAQKNPTAFYLCASSHRGRGTEAFFGQGTRLTVV.

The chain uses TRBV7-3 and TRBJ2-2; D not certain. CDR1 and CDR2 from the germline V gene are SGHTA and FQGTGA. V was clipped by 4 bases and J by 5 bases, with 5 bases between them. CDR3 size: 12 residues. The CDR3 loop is CASSSLTGELFF. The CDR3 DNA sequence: TGTGCCAGCAGCTCTCTAACCGGGGAGCTGTTTTTT.

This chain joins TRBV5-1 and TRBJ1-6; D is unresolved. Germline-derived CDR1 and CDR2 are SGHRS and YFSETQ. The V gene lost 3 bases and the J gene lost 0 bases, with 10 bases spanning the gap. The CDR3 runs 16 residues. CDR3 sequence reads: CASSWVTSSYNSPLHF. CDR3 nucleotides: TGCGCCAGCAGCTGGGTCACTAGCTCCTATAATTCACCCCTCCACTTT.